This is a list of T cell receptor beta chains from one sample in a study of T-cell memory formation after mild COVID-19. MiXCR was run by TCRdb on the 5' RACE reads, yielding one entry per CDR3 protein. The sample consists of more than 350,000 distinct CDR3 sequences, around a sixth of them appearing once. The material sequenced was PBMCs or a T cell subset sorted from them (not recorded which). These receptors were collected from a young man who had mild COVID-19 (a few samples of this study predate the infection). Cell type and time point are not known. CDR3s include the opening cysteine and the closing phenylalanine or tryptophan. The D gene is left open where the match is weak. Clone size is not always given. Where it is, it says once, few, many or a class for expanded clones.

v_call: TRBV20-1
j_call: TRBJ2-3
clone_size: few
d_call: TRBD2
cdr3_aa: CSASFGAGGMGDTQYF
cdr3_nt: TGCAGTGCTAGCTTCGGAGCGGGGGGGATGGGAGATACGCAGTATTTT

v_call: TRBV5-1
j_call: TRBJ2-5
clone_size: many
d_call: .
cdr3_aa: CASSLGGATETQYF
cdr3_nt: TGCGCCAGCAGCTTGGGGGGGGCGACGGAGACCCAGTACTTC

v_call: TRBV5-1
j_call: TRBJ2-3
clone_size: few
d_call: .
cdr3_aa: CASGATEGISDTQYF
cdr3_nt: TGCGCCAGCGGGGCTACAGAGGGTATTTCAGATACGCAGTATTTT

v_call: TRBV5-5
j_call: TRBJ2-1
clone_size: few
d_call: .
cdr3_aa: CASSSSGALGNEQFF
cdr3_nt: TGTGCCAGCAGCTCCTCGGGGGCCTTAGGAAATGAGCAGTTCTTC

v_call: TRBV27
j_call: TRBJ1-6
clone_size: .
d_call: .
cdr3_aa: CASSLRGGQDSPLHF
cdr3_nt: TGTGCCAGCAGTCTAAGGGGGGGCCAAGATTCACCCCTCCACTTT

v_call: TRBV7-2
j_call: TRBJ2-6
clone_size: .
d_call: .
cdr3_aa: CASSLRGPLTF
cdr3_nt: TGTGCCAGCAGCTTACGAGGGCCCTTGACTTTC

v_call: TRBV30
j_call: TRBJ2-3
clone_size: .
d_call: TRBD2
cdr3_aa: CAWTRGGPDTQYF
cdr3_nt: TGTGCCTGGACGCGGGGGGGCCCAGATACGCAGTATTTT

v_call: TRBV4-2
j_call: TRBJ1-1
clone_size: .
d_call: .
cdr3_aa: CASSRSPELGFTEAFF
cdr3_nt: TGTGCCAGCAGCCGCAGTCCGGAGTTGGGCTTCACTGAAGCTTTCTTT

v_call: TRBV7-9
j_call: TRBJ1-1
clone_size: .
d_call: .
cdr3_aa: CASRDFNTEAFF
cdr3_nt: TGTGCCAGTAGGGATTTCAACACTGAAGCTTTCTTT

v_call: TRBV7-3
j_call: TRBJ2-3
clone_size: few
d_call: .
cdr3_aa: CASRRGGPTDTQYF
cdr3_nt: TGTGCCAGCCGTAGAGGGGGTCCAACAGATACGCAGTATTTT

v_call: TRBV5-6
j_call: TRBJ2-5
clone_size: few
d_call: TRBD1
cdr3_aa: CASTGTVQETQYF
cdr3_nt: TGTGCCAGCACCGGGACAGTCCAAGAGACCCAGTACTTC

v_call: TRBV10-3
j_call: TRBJ2-1
clone_size: few
d_call: TRBD2
cdr3_aa: CAITNGLVNEQFF
cdr3_nt: TGTGCCATCACCAACGGACTAGTCAATGAGCAGTTCTTC

v_call: TRBV20-1
j_call: TRBJ1-3
clone_size: few
d_call: TRBD1
cdr3_aa: CSARDRTGTSGNTIYF
cdr3_nt: TGCAGTGCTAGAGACCGGACAGGGACTTCTGGAAACACCATATATTTT

v_call: TRBV11-2
j_call: TRBJ2-5
clone_size: .
d_call: TRBD2
cdr3_aa: CASNPGGRGLKTQYF
cdr3_nt: TGTGCCAGCAACCCCGGCGGGAGGGGGCTCAAGACCCAGTACTTC

v_call: TRBV20-1
j_call: TRBJ2-3
clone_size: few
d_call: .
cdr3_aa: CSARAPGWDTDTQYF
cdr3_nt: TGCAGTGCTAGAGCCCCGGGGTGGGACACAGATACGCAGTATTTT

v_call: TRBV27
j_call: TRBJ1-5
clone_size: many
d_call: .
cdr3_aa: CASSLWYSRQPQHF
cdr3_nt: TGTGCCAGCAGTTTATGGTACAGTCGTCAGCCCCAGCATTTT